This TCR beta chain was identified in a study of blood T cell repertoires in COVID-19. As concerns this clone: At one end, the junction sequence differs from germline, possibly due to a read error.

The CDR3 is 13 amino acids. The germline gives CDR1 SNHLY, CDR2 FYNNEI. Assay used: immunoSEQ multiplex PCR; TCRdb lists only in-frame clones, some missing. The profile covers roughly 220,000 clones, with around 83% appearing a single time and approximately 6.8% taken by the ten largest. The sequence was obtained from a woman between 40 and 50 years old who had recovered from COVID-19. The chain links TRBV2 to TRBJ2-3; TRBD2 aligns across 8 bases. The sample consisted of PBMCs or T cells enriched from blood (not recorded which). Here the CDR3 DNA reads TGTGCCAGCAGTGAAGAGGTGGGACTAGTCCCGGTTTTT. Translating it yields CASSEEVGLVPVF.